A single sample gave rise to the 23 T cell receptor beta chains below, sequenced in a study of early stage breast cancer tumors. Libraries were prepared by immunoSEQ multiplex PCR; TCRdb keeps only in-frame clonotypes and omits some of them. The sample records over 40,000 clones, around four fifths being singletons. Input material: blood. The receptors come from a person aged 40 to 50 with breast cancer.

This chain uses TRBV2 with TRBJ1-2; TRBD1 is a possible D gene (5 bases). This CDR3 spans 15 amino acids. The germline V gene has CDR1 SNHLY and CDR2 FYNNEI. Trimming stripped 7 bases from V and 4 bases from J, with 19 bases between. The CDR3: CASMEGGGVSYGYTF. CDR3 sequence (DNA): TGTGCCAGCATGGAGGGTGGGGGGGTTAGCTATGGCTACACCTTC.

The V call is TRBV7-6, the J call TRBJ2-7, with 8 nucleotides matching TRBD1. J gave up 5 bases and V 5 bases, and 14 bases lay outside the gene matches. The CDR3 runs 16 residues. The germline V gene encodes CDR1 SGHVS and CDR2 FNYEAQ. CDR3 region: CASSRSPGTGPDEQYF. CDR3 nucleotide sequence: TGTGCCAGCAGCCGATCCCCCGGGACAGGTCCAGACGAGCAGTACTTC.

The CDR3 coding sequence is TGTGCCAGTAGTATGGGCAGGCACCCTAGCACAGATACGCAGTATTTT. Its translation: CASSMGRHPSTDTQYF. The chain has TRBV19 and TRBJ2-3, with D unresolved. The germline V and J ends were trimmed by 3 bases and 0 bases, with 13 bases remaining between them. Germline CDR1 is LNHDA and CDR2 is SQIVND (reference sequence). This CDR3 comprises 16 residues.

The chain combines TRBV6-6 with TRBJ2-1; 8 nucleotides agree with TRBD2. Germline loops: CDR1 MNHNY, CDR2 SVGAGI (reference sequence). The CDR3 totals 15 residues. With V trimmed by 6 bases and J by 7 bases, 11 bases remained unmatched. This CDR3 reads CASSLRAGAGNEQFF. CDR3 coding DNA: TGTGCCAGCAGCCTACGAGCGGGAGCGGGTAATGAGCAGTTCTTC.

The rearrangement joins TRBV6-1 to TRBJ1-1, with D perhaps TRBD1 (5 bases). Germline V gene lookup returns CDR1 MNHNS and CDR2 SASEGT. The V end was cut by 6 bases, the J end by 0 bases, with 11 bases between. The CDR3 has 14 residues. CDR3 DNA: TGTGCCAGCAGCTTCGGGGCCGTGAACACTGAAGCTTTCTTT. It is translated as CASSFGAVNTEAFF.

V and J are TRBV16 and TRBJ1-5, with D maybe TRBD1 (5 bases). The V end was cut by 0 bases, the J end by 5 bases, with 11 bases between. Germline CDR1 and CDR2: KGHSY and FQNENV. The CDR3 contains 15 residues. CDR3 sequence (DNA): TGTGCCAGCAGCCAATCCGGGGCCTCAGATCAGCCCCAGCATTTT. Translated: CASSQSGASDQPQHF.

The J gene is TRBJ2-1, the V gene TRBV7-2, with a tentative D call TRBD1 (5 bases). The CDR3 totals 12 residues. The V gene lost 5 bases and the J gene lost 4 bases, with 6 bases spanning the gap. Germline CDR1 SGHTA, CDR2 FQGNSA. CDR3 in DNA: TGTGCCAGCAGCGACAGATACAATGAGCAGTTCTTC. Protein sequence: CASSDRYNEQFF. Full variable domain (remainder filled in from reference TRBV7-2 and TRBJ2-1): GAGVSQSPSNKVTEKGKDVELRCDPISGHTALYWYRQSLGQGLEFLIYFQGNSAPDKSGLPSDRFSAERTGGSVSTLTIQRTQQEDSAVYLCASSDRYNEQFFGPGTRLTVL.

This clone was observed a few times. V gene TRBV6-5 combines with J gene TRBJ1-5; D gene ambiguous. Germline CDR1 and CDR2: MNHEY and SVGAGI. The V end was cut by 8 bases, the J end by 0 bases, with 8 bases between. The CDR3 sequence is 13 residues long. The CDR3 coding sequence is TGTGCCAGCTCGAGATATAGCAATCAGCCCCAGCATTTT. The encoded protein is CASSRYSNQPQHF.

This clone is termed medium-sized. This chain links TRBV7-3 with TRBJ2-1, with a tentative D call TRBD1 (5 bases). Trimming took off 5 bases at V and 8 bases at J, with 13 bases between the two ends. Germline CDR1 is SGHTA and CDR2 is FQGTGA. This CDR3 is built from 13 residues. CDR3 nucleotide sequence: TGTGCCAGCAGCGCAGGGAATCTCGATGAGCAGTTCTTC. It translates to CASSAGNLDEQFF.

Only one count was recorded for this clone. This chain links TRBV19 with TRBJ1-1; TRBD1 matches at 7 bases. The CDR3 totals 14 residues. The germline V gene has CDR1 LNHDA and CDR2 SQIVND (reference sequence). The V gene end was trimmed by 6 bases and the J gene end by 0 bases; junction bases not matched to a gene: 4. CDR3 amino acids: CASRRQGVNTEAFF. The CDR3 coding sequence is TGTGCCAGTAGGCGACAGGGAGTGAACACTGAAGCTTTCTTT.

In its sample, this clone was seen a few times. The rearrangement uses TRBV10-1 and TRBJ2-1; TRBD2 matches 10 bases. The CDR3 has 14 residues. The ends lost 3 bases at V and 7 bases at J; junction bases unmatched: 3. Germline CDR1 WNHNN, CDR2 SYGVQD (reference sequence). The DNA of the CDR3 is TGCGCCAGCAGTGACACTAGCGGGACGAATGAGCAGTTCTTC. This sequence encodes CASSDTSGTNEQFF.

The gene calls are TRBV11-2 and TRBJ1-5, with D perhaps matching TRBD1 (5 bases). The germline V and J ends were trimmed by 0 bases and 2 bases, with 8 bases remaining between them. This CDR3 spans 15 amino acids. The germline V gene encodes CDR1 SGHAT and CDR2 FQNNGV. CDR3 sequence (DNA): TGTGCCAGCAGCTTAGATAGGGGCGGCAATCAGCCCCAGCATTTT. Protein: CASSLDRGGNQPQHF.

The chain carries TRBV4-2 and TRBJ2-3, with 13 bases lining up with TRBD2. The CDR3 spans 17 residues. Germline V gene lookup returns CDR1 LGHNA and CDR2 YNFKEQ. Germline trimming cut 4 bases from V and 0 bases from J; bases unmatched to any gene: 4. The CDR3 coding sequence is TGTGCCAGCAGCCGGGGACTAGCGGGGCTCAGCACAGATACGCAGTATTTT. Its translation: CASSRGLAGLSTDTQYF.

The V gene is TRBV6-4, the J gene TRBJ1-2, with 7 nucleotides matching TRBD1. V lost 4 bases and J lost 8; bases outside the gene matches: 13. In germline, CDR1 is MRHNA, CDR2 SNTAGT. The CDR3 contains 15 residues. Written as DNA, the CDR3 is TGTGCCAGCAGTGTCACACTAGGGGGCGCGAGAGGCTACACCTTC. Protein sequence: CASSVTLGGARGYTF.

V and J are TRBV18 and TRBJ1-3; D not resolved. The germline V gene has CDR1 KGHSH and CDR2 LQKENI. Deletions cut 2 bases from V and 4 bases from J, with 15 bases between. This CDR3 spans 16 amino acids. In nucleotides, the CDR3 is TGTGCCAGCTCACCAGACCGGGCAGGCGGAGGAAACACCATATATTTT. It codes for CASSPDRAGGGNTIYF.

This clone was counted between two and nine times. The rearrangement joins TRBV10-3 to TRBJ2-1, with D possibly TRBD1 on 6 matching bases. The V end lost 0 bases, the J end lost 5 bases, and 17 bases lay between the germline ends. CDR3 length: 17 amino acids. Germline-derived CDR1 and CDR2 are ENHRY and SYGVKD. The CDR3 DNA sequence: TGTGCCATCAGTGAGTCGGGGGCTCACCCCCCGGACAATGAGCAGTTCTTC. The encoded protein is CAISESGAHPPDNEQFF.

This CDR3 reads CASSIGLADTQYF. For the CDR3, the DNA is TGTGCCAGTAGTATTGGACTAGCGGATACGCAGTATTTT. This sequence joins TRBV19 and TRBJ2-3; 9 bases agree with TRBD2. CDR3 length: 13 amino acids. The V gene's germline CDR1 is LNHDA and CDR2 SQIVND (reference sequence). V lost 3 bases and J lost 6; bases outside the gene matches: 1.

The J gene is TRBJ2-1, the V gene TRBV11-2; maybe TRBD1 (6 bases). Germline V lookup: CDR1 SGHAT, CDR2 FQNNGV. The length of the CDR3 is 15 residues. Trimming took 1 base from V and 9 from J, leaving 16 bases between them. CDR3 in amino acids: CASSLALQGMGEQFF. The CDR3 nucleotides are TGTGCCAGCAGCTTAGCCCTACAGGGTATGGGTGAGCAGTTCTTC.

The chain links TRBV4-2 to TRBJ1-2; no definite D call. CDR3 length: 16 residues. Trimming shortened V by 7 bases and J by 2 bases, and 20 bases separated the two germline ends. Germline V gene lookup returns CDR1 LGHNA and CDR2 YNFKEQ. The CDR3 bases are TGTGCCAGCACCAAGACACTCGACGGAAGCAACTATGGCTACACCTTC. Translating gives CASTKTLDGSNYGYTF.

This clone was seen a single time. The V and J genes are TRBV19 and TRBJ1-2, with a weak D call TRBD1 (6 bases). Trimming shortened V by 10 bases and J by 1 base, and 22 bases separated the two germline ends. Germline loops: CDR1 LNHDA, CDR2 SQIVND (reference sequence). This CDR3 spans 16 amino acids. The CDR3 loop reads CATRQDGRNINYGYTF. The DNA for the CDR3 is TGTGCCACCCGACAGGATGGCAGGAACATTAACTATGGCTACACCTTC.

This chain's CDR3 is CASSQAFLGTDTQYF. Written as DNA, the CDR3 is TGTGCCAGCAGCCAAGCTTTCCTAGGGACAGATACGCAGTATTTT. The V call is TRBV14, the J call TRBJ2-3, with D unclear. V was trimmed by 1 base and J by 3 bases, leaving 11 bases between them. This CDR3 is built from 15 residues. Per germline, CDR1 SGHDN and CDR2 FVKESK.

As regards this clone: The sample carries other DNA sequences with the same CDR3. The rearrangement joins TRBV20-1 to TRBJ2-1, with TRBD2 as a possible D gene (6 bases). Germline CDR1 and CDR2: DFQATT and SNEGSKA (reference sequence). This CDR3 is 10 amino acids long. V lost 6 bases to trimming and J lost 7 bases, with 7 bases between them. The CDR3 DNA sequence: TGCAGTGCACGGGAGAATGAGCAGTTCTTC. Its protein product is CSARENEQFF.

The CDR3 coding sequence is TGTGCCAGCAGCGGGAATAACTATGGCTACACCTTC. It codes for CASSGNNYGYTF. This chain uses TRBV6-6 with TRBJ1-2; the D is unclear. The CDR3 is 12 amino acids. From germline, CDR1 is MNHNY and CDR2 SVGAGI (reference sequence). V was cut by 6 bases and J by 1 base, with 6 bases left in between.